This T cell receptor beta chain stems from a study of cytomegalovirus exposure and HLA in healthy donors. Study conclusions and caveats: Serostatus for CMV was the only available immune exposure information.

13 Jbeta primers and 60 Vbeta primers were used for the PCR. TCRdb's table, derived via immunoSEQ multiplex PCR, lists solely in-frame clones and lacks some. The sample lists approximately 140,000 clones, over 60% occurring once. The CDR3 contains 17 residues. The junction had 6 bases not matched to a gene; V was cut back by 3 bases and J by 2 bases. CDR1 is ENHRY and CDR2 is SYGVKD in the germline V gene. Regarding this clone: The antigen is not known.

The sample consisted of PBMCs. The TCR was taken from a woman aged 55-69 years in good health and CMV-seronegative. The V gene is TRBV10-3, the J gene TRBJ2-5; 13 nucleotides agree with TRBD2. CDR3 in amino acids: CAISDPLGLAGQETQYF. The CDR3 nucleotides are TGTGCCATCAGTGACCCCCTGGGACTAGCGGGACAAGAGACCCAGTACTTC.